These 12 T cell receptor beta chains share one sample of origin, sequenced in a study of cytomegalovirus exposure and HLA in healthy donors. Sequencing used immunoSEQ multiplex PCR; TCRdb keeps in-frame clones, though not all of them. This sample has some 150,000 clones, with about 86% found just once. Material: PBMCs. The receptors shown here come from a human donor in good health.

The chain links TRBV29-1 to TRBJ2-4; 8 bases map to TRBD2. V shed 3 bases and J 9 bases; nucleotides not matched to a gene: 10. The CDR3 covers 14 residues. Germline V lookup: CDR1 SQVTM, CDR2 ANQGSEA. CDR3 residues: CSVEREEKAGIQYF. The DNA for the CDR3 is TGCAGCGTTGAGCGGGAGGAGAAGGCGGGCATTCAGTACTTC. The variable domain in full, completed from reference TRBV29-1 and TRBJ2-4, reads SAVISQKPSRDICQRGTSLTIQCQVDSQVTMMFWYRQQPGQSLTLIATANQGSEATYESGFVIDKFPISRPNLTFSTLTVSNMSPEDSSIYLCSVEREEKAGIQYFGAGTRLSVL.

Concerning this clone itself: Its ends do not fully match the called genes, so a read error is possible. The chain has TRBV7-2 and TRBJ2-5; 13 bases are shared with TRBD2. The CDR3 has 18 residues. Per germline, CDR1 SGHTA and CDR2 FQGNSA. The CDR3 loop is CASRLGLAGVNSQETQYF. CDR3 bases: TGTGCCAGCAGATTAGGACTAGCGGGGGTCAACAGCCAAGAGACCCAGTACTTC.

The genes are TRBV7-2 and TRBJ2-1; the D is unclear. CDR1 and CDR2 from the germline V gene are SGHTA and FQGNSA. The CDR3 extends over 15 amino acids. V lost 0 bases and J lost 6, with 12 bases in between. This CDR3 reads CASSLASGLANEQFF. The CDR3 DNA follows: TGTGCCAGCAGCTTAGCCAGTGGCCTGGCCAATGAGCAGTTCTTC.

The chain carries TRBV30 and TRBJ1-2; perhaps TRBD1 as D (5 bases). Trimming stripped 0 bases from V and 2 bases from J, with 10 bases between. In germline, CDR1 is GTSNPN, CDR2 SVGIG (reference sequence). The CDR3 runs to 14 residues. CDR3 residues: CAWSVSRGNYGYTF. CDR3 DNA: TGTGCCTGGAGTGTTTCCCGGGGGAACTATGGCTACACCTTC.

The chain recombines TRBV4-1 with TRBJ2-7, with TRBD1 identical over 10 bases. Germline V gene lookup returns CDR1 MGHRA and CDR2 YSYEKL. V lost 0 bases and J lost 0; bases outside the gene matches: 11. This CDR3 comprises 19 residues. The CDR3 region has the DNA TGCGCCAGCAGCCAAGATCTTCGGGGGACAGGGGAGAGCTCCTACGAGCAGTACTTC. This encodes CASSQDLRGTGESSYEQYF.

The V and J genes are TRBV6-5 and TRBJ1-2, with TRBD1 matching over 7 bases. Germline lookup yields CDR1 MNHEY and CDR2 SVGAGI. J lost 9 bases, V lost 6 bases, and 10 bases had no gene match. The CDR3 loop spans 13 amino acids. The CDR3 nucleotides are TGTGCCAGCAGATCTCCCGGGACAGAAAGCTACACCTTC. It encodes CASRSPGTESYTF.

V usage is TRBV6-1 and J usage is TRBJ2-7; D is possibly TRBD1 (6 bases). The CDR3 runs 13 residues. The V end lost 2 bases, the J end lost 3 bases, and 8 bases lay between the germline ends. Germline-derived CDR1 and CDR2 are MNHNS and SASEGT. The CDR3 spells CASSETGFYEQYF. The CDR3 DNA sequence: TGTGCCAGCAGTGAAACAGGGTTCTACGAGCAGTACTTC.

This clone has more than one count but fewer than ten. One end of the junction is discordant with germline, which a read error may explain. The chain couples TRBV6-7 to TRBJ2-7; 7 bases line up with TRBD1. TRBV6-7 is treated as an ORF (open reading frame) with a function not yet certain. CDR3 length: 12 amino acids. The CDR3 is CASSCRQTGLHF. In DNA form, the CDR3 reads TGTGCCAGCAGTTGCCGCCAGACAGGGCTCCACTTC.

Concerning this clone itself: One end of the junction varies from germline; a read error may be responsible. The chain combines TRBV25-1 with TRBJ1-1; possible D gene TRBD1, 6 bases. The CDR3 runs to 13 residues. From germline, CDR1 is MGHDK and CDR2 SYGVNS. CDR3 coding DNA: TGTGCCAGCAGTAAATACCTCGGGACAGAAGCTTTCTTT. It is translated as CASSKYLGTEAFF.

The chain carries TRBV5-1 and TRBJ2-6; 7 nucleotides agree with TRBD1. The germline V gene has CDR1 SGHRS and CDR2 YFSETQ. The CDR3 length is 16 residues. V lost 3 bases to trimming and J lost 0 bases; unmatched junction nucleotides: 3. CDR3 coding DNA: TGCGCCAGCAGCTCGACAGGGAACTCTGGGGCCAACGTCCTGACTTTC. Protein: CASSSTGNSGANVLTF.

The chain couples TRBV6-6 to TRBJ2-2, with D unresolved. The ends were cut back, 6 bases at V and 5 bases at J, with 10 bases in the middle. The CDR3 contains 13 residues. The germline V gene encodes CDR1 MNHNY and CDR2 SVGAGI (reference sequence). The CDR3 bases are TGTGCCAGCAGGCGTCTAGTGACCGGGGAGCTGTTTTTT. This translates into CASRRLVTGELFF.

CDR3 residues: CASSSGGGSYEQYF. CDR3 coding DNA: TGTGCCAGCAGCTCGGGCGGGGGTTCCTACGAGCAGTACTTC. The chain recombines TRBV7-9 with TRBJ2-7, with 7 bases lining up with TRBD2. The CDR3 is 14 amino acids. The V segment lost 4 bases and the J segment 1 base; nucleotides outside the gene matches: 4. Germline-derived CDR1 and CDR2 are SEHNR and FQNEAQ (reference sequence).